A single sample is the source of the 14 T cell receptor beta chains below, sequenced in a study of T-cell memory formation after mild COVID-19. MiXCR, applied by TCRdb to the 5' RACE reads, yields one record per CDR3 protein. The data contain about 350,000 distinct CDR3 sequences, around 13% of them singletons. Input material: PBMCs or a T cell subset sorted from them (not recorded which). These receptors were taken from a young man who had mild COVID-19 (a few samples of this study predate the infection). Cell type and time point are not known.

The CDR3 nucleotides are TGTGCCAGCAGGCCGGGGGGGTGGGGGAACATTCAGTACTTC. Translation gives CASRPGGWGNIQYF. This sequence joins TRBV6-5 and TRBJ2-4; 8 bases are shared with TRBD2. V shed 6 bases and J 7 bases; nucleotides not matched to a gene: 8. The CDR3 is 14 residues long. CDR1 is MNHEY, CDR2 SVGAGI, per germline.

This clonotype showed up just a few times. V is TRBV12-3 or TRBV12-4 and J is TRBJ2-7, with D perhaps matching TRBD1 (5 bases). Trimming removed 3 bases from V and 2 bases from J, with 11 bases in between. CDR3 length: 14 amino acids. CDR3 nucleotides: TGTGCCAGCAGTTTCCCAGGGTTACCCTACGAGCAGTACTTC. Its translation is CASSFPGLPYEQYF.

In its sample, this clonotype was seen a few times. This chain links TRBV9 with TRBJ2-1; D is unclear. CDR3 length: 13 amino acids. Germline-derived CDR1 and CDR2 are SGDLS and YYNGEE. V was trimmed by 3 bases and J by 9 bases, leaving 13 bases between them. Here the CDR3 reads CASSATLIGEQFF. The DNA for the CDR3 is TGTGCCAGCAGCGCAACCTTAATAGGTGAGCAGTTCTTC.

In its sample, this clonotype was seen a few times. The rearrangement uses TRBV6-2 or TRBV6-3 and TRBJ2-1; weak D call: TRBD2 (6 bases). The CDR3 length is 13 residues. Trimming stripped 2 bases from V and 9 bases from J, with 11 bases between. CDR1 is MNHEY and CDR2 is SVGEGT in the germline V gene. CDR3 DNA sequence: TGTGCCAGCAGTTACCGGGACTTGGGTGAGCAGTTCTTC. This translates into CASSYRDLGEQFF.

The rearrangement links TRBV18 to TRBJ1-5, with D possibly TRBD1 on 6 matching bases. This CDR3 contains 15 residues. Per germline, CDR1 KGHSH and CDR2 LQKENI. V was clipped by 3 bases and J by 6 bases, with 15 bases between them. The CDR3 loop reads CASSPAGGAGQPQHF. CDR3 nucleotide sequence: TGTGCCAGCTCACCCGCCGGGGGCGCGGGTCAGCCCCAGCATTTT.

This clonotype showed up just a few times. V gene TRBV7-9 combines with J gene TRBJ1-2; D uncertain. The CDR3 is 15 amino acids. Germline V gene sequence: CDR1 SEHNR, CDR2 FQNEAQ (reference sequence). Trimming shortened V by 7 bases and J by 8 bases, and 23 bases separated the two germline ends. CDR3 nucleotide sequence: TGTGCCAGCATCCTTACAACGGACTCCCCCAGCGGCTACACCTTC. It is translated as CASILTTDSPSGYTF.

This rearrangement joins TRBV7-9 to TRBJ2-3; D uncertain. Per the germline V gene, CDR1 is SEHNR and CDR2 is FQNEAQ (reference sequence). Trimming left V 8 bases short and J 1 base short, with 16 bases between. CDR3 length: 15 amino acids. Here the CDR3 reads CASLKQLGGTDTQYF. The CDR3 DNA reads TGTGCCAGCCTTAAACAGTTGGGCGGCACAGATACGCAGTATTTT. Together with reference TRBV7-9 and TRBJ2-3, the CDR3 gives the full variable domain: DTGVSQNPRHKITKRGQNVTFRCDPISEHNRLYWYRQTLGQGPEFLTYFQNEAQLEKSRLLSDRFSAERPKGSFSTLEIQRTEQGDSAMYLCASLKQLGGTDTQYFGPGTRLTVL.

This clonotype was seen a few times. CDR3 DNA: TGTGCCAGCAGCAATAGACAGGGGCAGAACACTGAAGCTTTCTTT. This gives the protein CASSNRQGQNTEAFF. V is TRBV7-2 and J is TRBJ1-1, with TRBD1 matching 8 bases. Germline V gives CDR1 SGHTA, CDR2 FQGNSA. The CDR3 consists of 15 residues. The trim removed 5 bases at V and 1 base at J, leaving 6 bases unmatched.

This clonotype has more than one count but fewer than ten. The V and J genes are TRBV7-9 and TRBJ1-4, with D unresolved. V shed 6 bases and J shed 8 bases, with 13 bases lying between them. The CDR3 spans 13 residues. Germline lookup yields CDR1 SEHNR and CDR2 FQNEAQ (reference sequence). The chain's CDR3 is CASSLPVGEKLFF. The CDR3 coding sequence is TGTGCCAGCAGTTTACCAGTTGGCGAAAAACTGTTTTTT.

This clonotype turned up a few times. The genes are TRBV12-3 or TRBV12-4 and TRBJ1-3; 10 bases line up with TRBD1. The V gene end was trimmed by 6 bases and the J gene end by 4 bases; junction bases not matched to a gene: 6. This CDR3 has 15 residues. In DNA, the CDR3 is TGTGCCAGCAGATCTTCGACAGGGGGCGGAAACACCATATATTTT. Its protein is CASRSSTGGGNTIYF.

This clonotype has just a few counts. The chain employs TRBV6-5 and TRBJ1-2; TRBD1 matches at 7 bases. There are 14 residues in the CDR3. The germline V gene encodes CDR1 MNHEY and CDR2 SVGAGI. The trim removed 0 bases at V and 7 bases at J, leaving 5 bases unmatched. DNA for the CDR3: TGTGCCAGCAGTTACTCTCAAGACAGGGTTGGCTACACCTTC. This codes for CASSYSQDRVGYTF.

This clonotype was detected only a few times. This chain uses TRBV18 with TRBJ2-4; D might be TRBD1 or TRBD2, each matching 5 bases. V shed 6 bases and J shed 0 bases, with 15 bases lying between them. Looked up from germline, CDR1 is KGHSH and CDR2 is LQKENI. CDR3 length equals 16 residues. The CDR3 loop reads CASSHNGALAKNIQYF. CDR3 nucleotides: TGTGCCAGCTCCCACAACGGGGCTCTAGCCAAAAACATTCAGTACTTC.

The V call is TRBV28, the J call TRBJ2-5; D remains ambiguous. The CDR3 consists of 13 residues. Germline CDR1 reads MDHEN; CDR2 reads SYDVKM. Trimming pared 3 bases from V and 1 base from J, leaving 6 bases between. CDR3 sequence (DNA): TGTGCCAGCAGTTTTCCGGCCCAAGAGACCCAGTACTTC. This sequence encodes CASSFPAQETQYF.

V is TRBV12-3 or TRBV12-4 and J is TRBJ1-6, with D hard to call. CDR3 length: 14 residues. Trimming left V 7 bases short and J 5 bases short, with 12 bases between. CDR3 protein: CASTAGRNNSPLHF. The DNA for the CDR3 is TGTGCCAGCACCGCGGGTCGGAATAATTCACCCCTCCACTTT.